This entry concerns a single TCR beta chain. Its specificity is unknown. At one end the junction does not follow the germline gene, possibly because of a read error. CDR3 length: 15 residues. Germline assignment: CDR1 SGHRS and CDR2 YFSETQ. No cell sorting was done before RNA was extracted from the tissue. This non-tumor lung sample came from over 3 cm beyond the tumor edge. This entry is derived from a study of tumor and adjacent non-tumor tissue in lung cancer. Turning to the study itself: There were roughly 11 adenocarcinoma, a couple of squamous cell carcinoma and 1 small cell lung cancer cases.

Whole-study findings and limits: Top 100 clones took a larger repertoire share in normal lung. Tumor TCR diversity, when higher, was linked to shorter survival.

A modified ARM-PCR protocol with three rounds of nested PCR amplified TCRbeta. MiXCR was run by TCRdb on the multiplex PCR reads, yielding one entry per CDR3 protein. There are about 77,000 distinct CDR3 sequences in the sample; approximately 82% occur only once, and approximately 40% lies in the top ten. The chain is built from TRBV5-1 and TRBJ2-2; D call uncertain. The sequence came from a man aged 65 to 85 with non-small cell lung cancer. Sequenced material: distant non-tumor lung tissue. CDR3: CASRLTGSVAGELFF. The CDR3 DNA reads TGCGCAAGCAGATTAACGGGCTCAGTAGCCGGGGAGCTGTTTTTT.